This TCR beta chain was identified during a study of OX40 agonist ivuxolimab in advanced cancers. Study background: Administration of intravenous ivuxolimab to patients occurred every 2 weeks at 0.01 to 10 mg/kg. Antecedent anti-PD-1, anti-PD-L1 or anti-CTLA-4 therapy was permissible, with around 40% having received some.

Profiled with immunoSEQ multiplex PCR; TCRdb holds only in-frame clones, not every one. Of over 80,000 clones listed, around 87% are singletons. The CDR3 contains 14 residues. The V gene's germline CDR1 is SGHNT and CDR2 YYREEE (reference sequence). Trimming left V 4 bases short and J 5 bases short, with 15 bases between. The sequence was obtained from an adult with an advanced solid tumor such as melanoma, head and neck, liver or kidney cancer. The sample in question was CD4+ or CD8+ T cells sorted from blood, obtained in a trial of the OX40 agonist ivuxolimab. The rearrangement joins TRBV5-4 to TRBJ2-5, with D possibly being TRBD1 (6 bases). This CDR3 reads CASSTPTGGETQYF. The CDR3 DNA is TGTGCCAGCAGCACCCCGACAGGTGGGGAGACCCAGTACTTC.